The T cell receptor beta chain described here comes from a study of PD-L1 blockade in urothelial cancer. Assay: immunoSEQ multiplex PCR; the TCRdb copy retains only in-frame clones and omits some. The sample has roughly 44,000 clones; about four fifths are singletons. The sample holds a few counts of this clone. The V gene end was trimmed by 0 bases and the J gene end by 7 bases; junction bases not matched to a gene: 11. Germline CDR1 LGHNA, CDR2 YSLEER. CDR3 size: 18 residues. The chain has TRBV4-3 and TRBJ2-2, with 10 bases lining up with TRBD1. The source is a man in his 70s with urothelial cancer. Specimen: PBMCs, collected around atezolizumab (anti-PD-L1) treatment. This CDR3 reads CASSQELVDRGQGGELFF. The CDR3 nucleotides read TGCGCCAGCAGCCAAGAACTCGTCGACAGGGGGCAAGGCGGGGAGCTGTTTTTT.